This entry concerns a single T cell receptor beta chain. This clonotype was counted a few times. This receptor's antigen is unknown. There are no base qualities to consult, and no much larger clone falls within one base. These data come from a study of CD8 T cells in ankylosing spondylitis (dated by TCRdb to about 2017). About the investigation overall: The study profiled T cell receptor beta repertoires in healthy donors and ankylosing spondylitis patients to find disease-linked TCR variants. The full study cohort comprised 25 ankylosing spondylitis patients and roughly 110 healthy donors. Peripheral blood samples were taken, and synovial fluid was additionally collected from ankylosing spondylitis patients.

Here is what the overall study found, with its caveats: In peripheral blood, the disease-linked clones were found at relatively low frequencies and had a CD8+ phenotype. Significant enrichment of the disease-linked clones was reported in matched synovial fluid samples from ankylosing spondylitis patients. Blood from ankylosing spondylitis patients appeared to be characterized by a TCR beta motif composed of under 10 highly homologous amino acid variants. Some TCR beta motif variants had previously been reported in synovial fluid and blood of reactive arthritis patients, which suggested common disease-initiation mechanisms.

TCRdb shows the sequencer as Illumina HiSeq 2500. Quantitative 5'-RACE with molecular barcodes was the method used to prepare the TCR beta libraries. As for how the authors treated the data: To identify disease-linked TCR variants, a new computational method was used, one built on a probabilistic model of VDJ rearrangement. Using fastp trimming at Q25 and MiXCR clonotype assembly, TCRdb reanalyzed the public sequencing data and kept in-frame beta chains. Identical CDR3 protein sequences are pooled into one entry, listed with their most common genes and DNA. The V and J calls come from TCRdb's annotation, not from the publication. A total of under 150,000 distinct CDR3 sequences appear in this sample, approximately 13% of them only once. The ten largest clonotypes hold approximately 3% of the sample. Its CDR3 holds 18 amino acids, cysteine through phenylalanine. This entry keeps only the CDR3 DNA: 54 bases, framed from base 1. CDR1 and CDR2, per the germline V gene, are ENHRY and SYGVKD. V is trimmed back by 2 bases and J by 0 bases, and the junction contains 8 bases that no gene match accounts for.

Sequencing was done on a sample of blood, either unsorted or a sorted T cell fraction (not recorded which). This receptor chain uses TRBV10-3 and TRBJ2-3, with 10 bases in between that match TRBD2. The TCR originated in a female donor with ankylosing spondylitis or in good health (not recorded which). For the CDR3, the sequence is CAISEGKRTSGSTDTQYF. The DNA sequence is TGTGCCATCAGTGAGGGAAAACGGACTAGCGGTAGCACAGATACGCAGTATTTT.